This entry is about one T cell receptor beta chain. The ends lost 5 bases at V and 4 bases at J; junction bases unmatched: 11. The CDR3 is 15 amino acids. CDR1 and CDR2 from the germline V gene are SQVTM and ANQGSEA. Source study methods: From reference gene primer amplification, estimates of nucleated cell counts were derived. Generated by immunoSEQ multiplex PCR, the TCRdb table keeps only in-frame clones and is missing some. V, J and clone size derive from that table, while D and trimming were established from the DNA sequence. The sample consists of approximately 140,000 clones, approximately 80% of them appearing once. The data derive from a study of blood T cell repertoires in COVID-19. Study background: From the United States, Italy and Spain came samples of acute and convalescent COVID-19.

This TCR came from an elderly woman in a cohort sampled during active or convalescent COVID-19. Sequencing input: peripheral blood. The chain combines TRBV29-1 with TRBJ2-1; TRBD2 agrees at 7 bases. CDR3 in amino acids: CSVPLVSGAYNEQFF. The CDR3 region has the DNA TGCAGCGTTCCGTTGGTCAGCGGGGCTTACAATGAGCAGTTCTTC.